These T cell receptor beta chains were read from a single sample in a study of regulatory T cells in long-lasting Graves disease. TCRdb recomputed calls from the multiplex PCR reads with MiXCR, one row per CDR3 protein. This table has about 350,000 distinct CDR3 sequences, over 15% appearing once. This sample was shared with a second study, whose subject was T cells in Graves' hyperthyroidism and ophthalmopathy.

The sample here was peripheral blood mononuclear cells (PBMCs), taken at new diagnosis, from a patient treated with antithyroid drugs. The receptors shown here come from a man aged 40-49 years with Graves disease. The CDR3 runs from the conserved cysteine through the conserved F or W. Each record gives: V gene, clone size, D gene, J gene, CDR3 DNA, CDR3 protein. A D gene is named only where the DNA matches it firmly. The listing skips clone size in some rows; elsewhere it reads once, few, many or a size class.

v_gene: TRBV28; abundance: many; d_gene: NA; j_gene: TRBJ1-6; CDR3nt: TGTGCCAGCAGGGACCTGAGGAGCTATAATTCACCCCTCCACTTT; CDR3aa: CASRDLRSYNSPLHF
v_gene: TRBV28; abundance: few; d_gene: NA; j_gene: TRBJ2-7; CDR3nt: TGTGCCAGCAACTCCTGGACGGTGGGCTCCTACGAGCAGTACTTC; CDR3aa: CASNSWTVGSYEQYF
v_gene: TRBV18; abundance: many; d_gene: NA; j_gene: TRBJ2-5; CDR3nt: TGTGCCAGCTCACCACGAATGGACCAGAACCAAGAGACCCAGTACTTC; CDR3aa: CASSPRMDQNQETQYF
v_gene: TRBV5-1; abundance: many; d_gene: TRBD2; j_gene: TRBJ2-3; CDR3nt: TGTGCCAGCAGCCAAACCCGACGGGGGGGCGAGAAGAGCACAGATACGCAGTATTTT; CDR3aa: CASSQTRRGGEKSTDTQYF
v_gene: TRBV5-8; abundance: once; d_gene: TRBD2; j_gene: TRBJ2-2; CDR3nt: TGTGCCAGCAGCACCCTACTAGCGGGGGCCTACACCGGGGAGCTGTTTTTT; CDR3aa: CASSTLLAGAYTGELFF
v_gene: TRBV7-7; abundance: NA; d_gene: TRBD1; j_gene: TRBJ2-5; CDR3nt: TGTGCCAGCAGCAACTACAGGGGAGAGACCCAGTACTTC; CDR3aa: CASSNYRGETQYF
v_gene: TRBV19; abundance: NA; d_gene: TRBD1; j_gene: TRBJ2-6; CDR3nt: TGTGCCAGTAGTGGAACAGGATGGGACAGACTTATTGGGGCCAACGTCCTGACTTTC; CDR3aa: CASSGTGWDRLIGANVLTF
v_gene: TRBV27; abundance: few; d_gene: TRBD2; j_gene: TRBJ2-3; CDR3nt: TGTGCCAGCAGTTTACTAGCGGGGGGGCCATCACACCGCACAGATACGCAGTATTTT; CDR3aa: CASSLLAGGPSHRTDTQYF
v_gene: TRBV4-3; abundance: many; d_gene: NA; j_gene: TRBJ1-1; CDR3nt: TGCGCCAGCAGCCAAATCTTGAGAGGTATCGACACTGAAGCTTTCTTT; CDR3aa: CASSQILRGIDTEAFF
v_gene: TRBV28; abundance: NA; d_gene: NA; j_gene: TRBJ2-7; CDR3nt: TGTGCCAGCAGTTTACGGGGCCACCTTTCCTACGAGCAGTACTTC; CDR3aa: CASSLRGHLSYEQYF
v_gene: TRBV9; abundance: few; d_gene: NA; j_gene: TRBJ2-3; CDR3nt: TGTGCCAGCAGCGTAGAGGGGGGCCCGACAGATACGCAGTATTTT; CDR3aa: CASSVEGGPTDTQYF
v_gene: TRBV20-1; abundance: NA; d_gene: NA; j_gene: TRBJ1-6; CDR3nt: TGCAGTGCCAACAGGGATTATAATTCACCCCTCCACTTT; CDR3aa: CSANRDYNSPLHF
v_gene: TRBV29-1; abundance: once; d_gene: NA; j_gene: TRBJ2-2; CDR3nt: TGCAGCGCCTTAGGGGGGGCCGGGGAGCTGTTTTTT; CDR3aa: CSALGGAGELFF
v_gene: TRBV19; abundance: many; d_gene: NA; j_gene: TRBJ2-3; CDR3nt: TGTGCCAGTAGACTGTCTATCAACACAGATACGCAGTATTTT; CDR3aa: CASRLSINTDTQYF
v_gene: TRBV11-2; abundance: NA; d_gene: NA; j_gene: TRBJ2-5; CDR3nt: TGTGCCAGCAGCCCTCGGCAGACCCAGTACTTC; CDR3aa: CASSPRQTQYF
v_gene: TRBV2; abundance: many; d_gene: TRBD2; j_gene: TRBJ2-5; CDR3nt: TGTGCCAGCAGTGGGACTAGCGGATCCCAAGAGACCCAGTACTTC; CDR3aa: CASSGTSGSQETQYF
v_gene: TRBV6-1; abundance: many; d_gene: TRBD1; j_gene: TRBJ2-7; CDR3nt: TGTGCCAGCAGTGCTAAGTCAATCCGGGACAGGGAGTACGAGCAGTACTTC; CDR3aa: CASSAKSIRDREYEQYF
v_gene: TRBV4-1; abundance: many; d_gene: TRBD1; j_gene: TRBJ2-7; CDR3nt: TGCGCCAGCAGCCAACACCCGGGACAGGGAAACGAGCAGTACTTC; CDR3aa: CASSQHPGQGNEQYF
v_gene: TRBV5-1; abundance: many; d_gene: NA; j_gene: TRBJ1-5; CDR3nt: TGCGCCAGCAGCGCGGGTGGTGGGGGCGAAGGGCAGCCCCAGCATTTT; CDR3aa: CASSAGGGGEGQPQHF
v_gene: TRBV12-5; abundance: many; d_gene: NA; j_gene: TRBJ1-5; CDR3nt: TGTGCTCAAAAAGCGGCGTTTTTGAGCAATCAGCCCCAGCATTTT; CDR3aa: CAQKAAFLSNQPQHF
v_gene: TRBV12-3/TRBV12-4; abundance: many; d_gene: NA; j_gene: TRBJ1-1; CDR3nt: TGTGCCAGCAGTTTCCAGGGCTCGAACACTGAAGCTTTCTTT; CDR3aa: CASSFQGSNTEAFF
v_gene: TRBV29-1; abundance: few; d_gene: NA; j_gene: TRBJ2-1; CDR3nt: TGCAGCGTTGAAGACCGGACAGTCCCGTTCTTC; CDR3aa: CSVEDRTVPFF
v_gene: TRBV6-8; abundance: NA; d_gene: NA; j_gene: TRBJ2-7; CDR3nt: TGTGCCAGCGGTCAACCGGGACAACAATACGAGCAGTACTTC; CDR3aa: CASGQPGQQYEQYF
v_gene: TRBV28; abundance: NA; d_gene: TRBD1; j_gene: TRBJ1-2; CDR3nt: TGTGCCAGCAGACGAACCTTACAGGGGATTTATGGCTACACCTTC; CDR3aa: CASRRTLQGIYGYTF
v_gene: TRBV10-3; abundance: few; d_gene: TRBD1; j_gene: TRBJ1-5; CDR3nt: TGTGCCACCGCCAGGCAGGGGGTTTATAGCAATCAGCCCCAGCATTTT; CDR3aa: CATARQGVYSNQPQHF
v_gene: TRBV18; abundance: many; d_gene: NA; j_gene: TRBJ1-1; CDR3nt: TGTGCCAGCTGGCCAGAAATGAACACTGAAGCTTTCTTT; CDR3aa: CASWPEMNTEAFF
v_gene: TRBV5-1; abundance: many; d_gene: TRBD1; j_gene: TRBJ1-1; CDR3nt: TGCGCCAGCAGCTTGGCCCGAGGGGGCCGGACTGAAGCTTTCTTT; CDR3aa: CASSLARGGRTEAFF
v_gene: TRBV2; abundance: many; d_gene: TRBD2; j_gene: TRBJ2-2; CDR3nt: TGTGCCAGGACTGCTAGCGGAGACACCGGGGAGCTGTTTTTT; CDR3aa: CARTASGDTGELFF
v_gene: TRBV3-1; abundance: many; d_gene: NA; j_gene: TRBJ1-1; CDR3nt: TGTGCCAGCAGCCAAGTCGGGGGTACTGAAGCTTTCTTT; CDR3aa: CASSQVGGTEAFF
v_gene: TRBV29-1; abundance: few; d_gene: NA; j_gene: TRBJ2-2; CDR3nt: TGCAGCGTTCTGGGTAACACCGGGGAGCTGTTTTTT; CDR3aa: CSVLGNTGELFF
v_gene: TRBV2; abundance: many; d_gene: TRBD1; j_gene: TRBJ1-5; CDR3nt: TGTGCCAGCAGGACAGGGAGGAATCGCAATCAGCCCCAGCATTTT; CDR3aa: CASRTGRNRNQPQHF
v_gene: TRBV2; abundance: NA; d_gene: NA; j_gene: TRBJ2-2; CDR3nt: TGTGCCAGCAGTGGTGACAGAAGGGGCCGGGGCACCGGGGAGCTGTTTTTT; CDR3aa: CASSGDRRGRGTGELFF
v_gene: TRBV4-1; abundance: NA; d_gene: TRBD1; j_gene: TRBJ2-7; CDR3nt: TGCGCCAGCAGCCAAGAGGGCAGGGGGTTCGGCTACGAGCAGTACTTC; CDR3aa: CASSQEGRGFGYEQYF
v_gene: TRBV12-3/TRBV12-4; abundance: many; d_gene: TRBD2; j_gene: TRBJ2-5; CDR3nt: TGTGCCAGCAGCTCGGGACTAGCGGCCTTTCAAGAGACCCAGTACTTC; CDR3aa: CASSSGLAAFQETQYF
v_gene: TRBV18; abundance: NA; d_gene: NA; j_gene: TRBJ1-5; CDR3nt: TGTGCCAGCTCACCGAGAGCTAATCAGCCCCAGCATTTT; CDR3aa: CASSPRANQPQHF
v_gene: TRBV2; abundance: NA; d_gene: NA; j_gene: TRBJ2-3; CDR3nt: TGTGCCAGCAGTGCTAGAGGGTGGGGGGGCACAGATACGCAGTATTTT; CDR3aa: CASSARGWGGTDTQYF
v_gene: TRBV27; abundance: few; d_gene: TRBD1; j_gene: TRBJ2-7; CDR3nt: TGTGCCAGCAGTCGACAGGGTCTCAGTGGCGAGCAGTACTTC; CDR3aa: CASSRQGLSGEQYF
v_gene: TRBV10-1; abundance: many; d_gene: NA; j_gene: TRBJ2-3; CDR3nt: TGCGCCAGCAGCCGGAGCCGTGCAGATACGCAGTATTTT; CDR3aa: CASSRSRADTQYF
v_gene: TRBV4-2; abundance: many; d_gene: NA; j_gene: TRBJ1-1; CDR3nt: TGTGCCAGCAGCCAAGATATGGTGAACACTGAAGCTTTCTTT; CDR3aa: CASSQDMVNTEAFF
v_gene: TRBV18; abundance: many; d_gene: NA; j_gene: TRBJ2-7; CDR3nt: TGTGCCAGCTCACGCCCCGGTGAAGGGCAGTACTTC; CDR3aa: CASSRPGEGQYF
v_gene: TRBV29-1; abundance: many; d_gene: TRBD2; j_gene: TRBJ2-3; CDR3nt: TGCAGCGGGGGACTAGCGGGGACAGATACGCAGTATTTT; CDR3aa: CSGGLAGTDTQYF
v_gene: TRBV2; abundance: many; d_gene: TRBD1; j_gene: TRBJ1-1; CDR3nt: TGTGCCAGCACCCTAAGGACAGGGAACACTGAAGCTTTCTTT; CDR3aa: CASTLRTGNTEAFF
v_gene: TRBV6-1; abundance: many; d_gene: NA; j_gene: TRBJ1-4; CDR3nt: TGTGCCAGCAGTCAGTATTCCGATGAAAAACTGTTTTTT; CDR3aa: CASSQYSDEKLFF
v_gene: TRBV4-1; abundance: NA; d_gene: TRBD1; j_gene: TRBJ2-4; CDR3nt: TGCGCCAGCAGCACCAGGACAGGGCAGGCCAAAAACATTCAGTACTTC; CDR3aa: CASSTRTGQAKNIQYF
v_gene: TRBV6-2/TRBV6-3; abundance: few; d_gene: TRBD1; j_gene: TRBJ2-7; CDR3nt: TGTGCCAGCAGTTACTCGCTCACCGGGACAGGGGGCTTCGAGCAGTACTTC; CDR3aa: CASSYSLTGTGGFEQYF
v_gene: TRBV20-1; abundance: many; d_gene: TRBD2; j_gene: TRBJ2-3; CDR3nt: TGCAGTGCTCCACTAGCGGGGGGGACAGATACGCAGTATTTT; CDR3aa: CSAPLAGGTDTQYF
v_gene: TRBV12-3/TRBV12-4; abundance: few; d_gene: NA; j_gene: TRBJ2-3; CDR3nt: TGTGCCAGCAGTTTAGGGGGGGAGTATTCGCAGTATTTT; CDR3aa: CASSLGGEYSQYF
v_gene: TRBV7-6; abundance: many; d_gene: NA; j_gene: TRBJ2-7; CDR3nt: TGTGCCAGCAGCTTAGAGATCCCGGGACAAGCCTACGAGCAGTACTTC; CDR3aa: CASSLEIPGQAYEQYF
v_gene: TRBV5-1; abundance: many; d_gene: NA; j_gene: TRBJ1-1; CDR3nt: TGCGCCAGCAGCTTGTCGACACTGAACACTGAAGCTTTCTTT; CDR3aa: CASSLSTLNTEAFF
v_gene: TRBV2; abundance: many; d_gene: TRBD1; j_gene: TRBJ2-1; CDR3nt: TGTGCCAGCAGTGGGAGGACAGGGCACTACAATGAGCAGTTCTTC; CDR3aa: CASSGRTGHYNEQFF
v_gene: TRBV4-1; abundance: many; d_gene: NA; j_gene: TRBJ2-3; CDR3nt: TGCGCCAGCAGCCAAAGGACTACAGATACGCAGTATTTT; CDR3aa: CASSQRTTDTQYF
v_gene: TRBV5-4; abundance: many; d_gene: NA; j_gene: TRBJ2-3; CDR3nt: TGTGCCAGCCCCGCAGTTGGTTCAGATACGCAGTATTTT; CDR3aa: CASPAVGSDTQYF
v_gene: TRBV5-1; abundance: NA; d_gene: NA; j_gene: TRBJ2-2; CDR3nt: TGCGCCAGCAGCTCGGGACACAATACCGGAGAGCTGTTTTTT; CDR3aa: CASSSGHNTGELFF
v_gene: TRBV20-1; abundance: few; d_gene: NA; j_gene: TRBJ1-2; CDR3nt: TGCAGTTCTCGGCGGCGGAACTATGGCTACACCTTC; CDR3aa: CSSRRRNYGYTF
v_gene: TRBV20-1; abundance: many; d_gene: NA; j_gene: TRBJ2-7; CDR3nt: TGCAGTGCTAGACAGGACGCCTACGAGCAGTACTTC; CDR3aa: CSARQDAYEQYF